This passage covers 12 T cell receptor beta chains from one sample sequenced in a study of cytomegalovirus exposure and HLA in healthy donors. 13 Jbeta primers and 60 Vbeta primers were used for the PCR. Sequencing was performed with immunoSEQ multiplex PCR; in TCRdb, only in-frame clones are kept and a portion is missing. The sample has approximately 140,000 clones; under 80% are singletons. Sequences were obtained from PBMCs. Source of these receptors: a woman between 50 and 59 years old in good health and CMV-seropositive.

The chain carries TRBV7-3 and TRBJ1-3; 7 bases are shared with TRBD1. The J segment lost 7 bases and the V segment lost 1 base, leaving 10 bases of the junction unmatched. This CDR3 spans 16 amino acids. CDR1 and CDR2 (germline): SGHTA, FQGTGA. The CDR3 DNA is TGTGCCAGCAGCTTAATGGGGGCAGGGGGAAGGAACACCATATATTTT. This encodes CASSLMGAGGRNTIYF. Variable domain in full (rest from reference TRBV7-3 and TRBJ1-3): GAGVSQTPSNKVTEKGKYVELRCDPISGHTALYWYRQSLGQGPEFLIYFQGTGAADDSGLPNDRFFAVRPEGSVSTLKIQRTERGDSAVYLCASSLMGAGGRNTIYFGEGSWLTVV.

The V call is TRBV7-9, the J call TRBJ1-2; 12 nucleotides agree with TRBD1. Looked up from germline, CDR1 is SEHNR and CDR2 is FQNEAQ (reference sequence). This CDR3 is 17 amino acids long. The junction had 8 bases not matched to a gene; V was cut back by 3 bases and J by 3 bases. The CDR3 protein is CASSFSSGTGGDYGYTF. The CDR3 bases are TGTGCCAGCAGCTTCAGTTCCGGGACAGGGGGCGACTATGGCTACACCTTC.

This clone was seen once. DNA for the CDR3: TGTGCCAGCAGCGGAATGGGGACTAGCGTTGAGCAGTTCTTC. This translates into CASSGMGTSVEQFF. This chain joins TRBV2 and TRBJ2-1; 10 bases are shared with TRBD2. J lost 9 bases, V lost 6 bases, and 8 bases had no gene match. The CDR3 runs to 14 residues. Looked up from germline, CDR1 is SNHLY and CDR2 is FYNNEI. Based on the CDR3 plus reference TRBV2 and TRBJ2-1, the full variable domain is EPEVTQTPSHQVTQMGQEVILRCVPISNHLYFYWYRQILGQKVEFLVSFYNNEISEKSEIFDDQFSVERPDGSNFTLKIRSTKLEDSAMYFCASSGMGTSVEQFFGPGTRLTVL.

This chain connects TRBV9 to TRBJ2-1, with 7 bases fitting TRBD2. V was pared by 8 bases and J by 10 bases, with 6 bases of the junction left unmatched. CDR1 is SGDLS, CDR2 YYNGEE, per germline. This CDR3 region has 11 residues. This CDR3 is CASGRENEQFF. The CDR3 DNA sequence: TGTGCCAGTGGGCGGGAGAACGAGCAGTTCTTC.

This CDR3 reads CASSLGEGLGVETQYF. The DNA for the CDR3 is TGCGCCAGCAGTTTAGGCGAGGGTCTTGGCGTAGAGACCCAGTACTTC. The gene calls are TRBV4-3 and TRBJ2-5; possibly TRBD2 for D (5 bases). This CDR3 is built from 16 residues. Germline CDR1 reads LGHNA; CDR2 reads YSLEER. V shed 6 bases and J shed 4 bases, with 21 bases lying between them.

The chain couples TRBV27 to TRBJ1-3, with D maybe TRBD1 (5 bases). Germline V gene lookup returns CDR1 MNHEY and CDR2 SMNVEV (reference sequence). The CDR3 extends over 16 amino acids. With 3 bases removed from V and 0 bases from J, the gap between germline ends came to 12 bases. Here the CDR3 DNA reads TGTGCCAGCAGTTTGAGTGGGGGGAACTCTGGAAACACCATATATTTT. This encodes CASSLSGGNSGNTIYF.

The chain carries TRBV28 and TRBJ2-5, with a weak D call TRBD1 (5 bases). The J call is doubtful: the DNA matches TRBJ2-7 better. This CDR3 contains 13 residues. The V gene's germline CDR1 is MDHEN and CDR2 SYDVKM. The CDR3 loop reads CASIQGGTYEQYF. CDR3 sequence (DNA): TGTGCCAGCATCCAGGGCGGAACCTACGAGCAGTACTTC.

The chain uses TRBV12-2 and TRBJ1-4. TRBV12-2 is listed as a pseudogene. This CDR3 has 14 amino acids. This chain's CDR3 is CASRLARSNEKLFF. CDR3 DNA: TGTGCAAGTCGCTTAGCGCGCTCCAATGAAAAACTGTTTTTT.

The chain has TRBV20-1 and TRBJ2-3; D is unresolved. The CDR3 is 10 residues long. V lost 5 bases to trimming and J lost 11 bases, with 11 bases between them. In germline, CDR1 is DFQATT, CDR2 SNEGSKA (reference sequence). The CDR3 loop reads CSAVRLGQYF. The CDR3 bases are TGCAGTGCTGTTCGGCTAGGGCAGTATTTT.

The chain joins TRBV13 to TRBJ2-5, with D possibly matching TRBD2 (7 bases). With 5 bases removed from V and 5 bases from J, the gap between germline ends came to 15 bases. In germline, CDR1 is PRHDT, CDR2 FYEKMQ (reference sequence). The CDR3 totals 14 residues. CDR3 DNA: TGTGCCAGCAGCCTCCCGGGGGGCGGTGAGACCCAGTACTTC. Protein sequence: CASSLPGGGETQYF.

The gene calls are TRBV5-4 and TRBJ1-1; possibly TRBD1 for D (5 bases). The germline V gene encodes CDR1 SGHNT and CDR2 YYREEE (reference sequence). The CDR3 consists of 17 residues. Trimming pared 4 bases from V and 3 bases from J, leaving 22 bases between. The CDR3: CASSPTGMGPGDTEAFF. The CDR3 region has the DNA TGTGCCAGCAGCCCGACGGGGATGGGTCCGGGGGACACTGAAGCTTTCTTT.

The chain has TRBV7-9 and TRBJ1-6; D call uncertain. The CDR3 runs to 18 residues. The V gene lost 5 bases and the J gene lost 3 bases, with 20 bases spanning the gap. Germline V CDR1 and CDR2: SEHNR, FQNEAQ (reference sequence). The CDR3 is CASSPRVQASNYNSPLHF. CDR3 coding DNA: TGTGCCAGCAGCCCCCGGGTCCAAGCCAGTAACTATAATTCACCCCTCCACTTT.